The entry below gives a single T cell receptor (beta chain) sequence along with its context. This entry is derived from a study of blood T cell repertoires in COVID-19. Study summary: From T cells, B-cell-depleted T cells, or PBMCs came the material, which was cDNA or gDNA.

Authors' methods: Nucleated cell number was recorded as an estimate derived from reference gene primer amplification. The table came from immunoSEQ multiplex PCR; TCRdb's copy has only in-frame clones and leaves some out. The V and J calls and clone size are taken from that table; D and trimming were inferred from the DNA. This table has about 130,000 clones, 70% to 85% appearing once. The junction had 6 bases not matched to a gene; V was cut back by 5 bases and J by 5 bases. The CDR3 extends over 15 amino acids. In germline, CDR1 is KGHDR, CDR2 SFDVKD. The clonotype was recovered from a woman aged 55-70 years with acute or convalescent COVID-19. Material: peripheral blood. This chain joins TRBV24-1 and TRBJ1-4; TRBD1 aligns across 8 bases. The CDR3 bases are TGTGCCACCAGTGCTAACGACAGGGGCAATGAAAAACTGTTTTTT. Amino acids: CATSANDRGNEKLFF.